These 29 T cell receptor beta chains share one sample of origin, sequenced in a study of persistence of HIV-infected CD4 T cells. This was the immunoSEQ version 4 assay in survey mode. This table comes from immunoSEQ multiplex PCR, and its TCRdb copy is limited to in-frame clones, with some not included. The repertoire holds under 20,000 clones, with about 62% as singletons. The antigens these receptors bind are not known. Overlapping HIV-1 Gag 15-mer peptides at roughly 1 ug per peptide per mL were used. Sorting selected CD4+ T cells upregulating both CD40 ligand and CD69. Sequenced here: CD4+ T cells sorted from PBMCs after approximately 19-hour stimulation, sampled from a patient who received antiretroviral therapy. The receptors here all came from an adult woman with HIV who was CMV-seropositive.

Details on this clone: The same CDR3 is also encoded by other DNA sequences in this sample. The chain combines TRBV5-1 with TRBJ1-3, with D unclear. The CDR3 extends over 14 amino acids. CDR1 and CDR2 from the germline V gene are SGHRS and YFSETQ. The ends were cut back, 0 bases at V and 4 bases at J, with 8 bases in the middle. The CDR3 loop is CASSLAVAGNTIYF. The CDR3 nucleotides read TGCGCCAGCAGCTTGGCGGTCGCGGGAAACACCATATATTTT.

The chain recombines TRBV5-8 with TRBJ1-1; D is perhaps TRBD1 (5 bases). Germline values: CDR1 SGHTS, CDR2 YDEGEE. The CDR3 is made up of 12 amino acids. V was shortened by 1 base and J by 8 bases, with 9 bases between the two germline ends. The CDR3 DNA reads as TGTGCCAGCAGCTTGAGACAGAGGGAAGCTTTCTTT. The encoded protein is CASSLRQREAFF.

J is TRBJ1-4 and V is TRBV30; TRBD1 matches at 9 bases. The V gene's germline CDR1 is GTSNPN and CDR2 SVGIG (reference sequence). The CDR3 has 13 residues. With V trimmed by 4 bases and J by 7 bases, 4 bases remained unmatched. This CDR3 is CAWNRDRVEKLFF. The CDR3 DNA reads TGTGCCTGGAACCGGGACAGGGTTGAAAAACTGTTTTTT.

The chain joins TRBV6-5 to TRBJ1-6; a weak D match, TRBD1 (6 bases). Germline values: CDR1 MNHEY, CDR2 SVGAGI. The V end was cut by 4 bases, the J end by 9 bases, with 16 bases between. The CDR3 has 15 residues. CDR3 nucleotide sequence: TGTGCCAGCAGTTTCCGGACAGTACGGGGTTCACCCCTCCACTTT. This encodes CASSFRTVRGSPLHF.

This chain joins TRBV7-9 and TRBJ1-1; D is undetermined. Trimming took off 1 base at V and 6 bases at J, with 12 bases between the two ends. This CDR3 spans 14 amino acids. CDR1 is SEHNR, CDR2 FQNEAQ, per germline (reference sequence). The CDR3, as DNA: TGTGCCAGCAGCTTAGGCGGCCTGGCGGCTGAAGCTTTCTTT. Translated: CASSLGGLAAEAFF.

This clone was detected a few times. The chain joins TRBV5-1 to TRBJ1-1; no firm D call. V was cut by 1 base and J by 2 bases, with 9 bases left in between. Germline CDR1 SGHRS, CDR2 YFSETQ. This CDR3 comprises 14 residues. CDR3 in amino acids: CASSLLATNTEAFF. The DNA for the CDR3 is TGCGCCAGCAGCTTGTTGGCAACTAACACTGAAGCTTTCTTT.

This chain uses TRBV6-5 with TRBJ1-2; D gene ambiguous. This CDR3 contains 13 residues. Trimming took off 8 bases at V and 0 bases at J, with 10 bases between the two ends. Germline CDR1 reads MNHEY; CDR2 reads SVGAGI. The DNA of the CDR3 is TGTGCCAGCTGCCCGGGAGCTAACTATGGCTACACCTTC. Amino acid sequence: CASCPGANYGYTF.

This clone was detected only once. The chain uses TRBV10-2 and TRBJ1-2; TRBD1 might be the D (5 bases). Germline CDR1 WSHSY, CDR2 SAAADI. V was trimmed by 1 base and J by 8 bases, leaving 11 bases between them. The CDR3 has 13 amino acids. CDR3 DNA sequence: TGCGCCAGCAGTGAGTATAGGGGCGACGGCTACACCTTC. Translating it yields CASSEYRGDGYTF.

The rearrangement links TRBV27 to TRBJ1-4; 7 nucleotides agree with TRBD1. Per the germline V gene, CDR1 is MNHEY and CDR2 is SMNVEV (reference sequence). V lost 5 bases and J lost 3; bases outside the gene matches: 9. The CDR3 runs 16 residues. The CDR3 nucleotides read TGTGCCAGCAGTAGGGCGACAGGGCTCTCTAATGAAAAACTGTTTTTT. Amino acid sequence: CASSRATGLSNEKLFF.

The V and J genes are TRBV6-6 and TRBJ1-1; 8 bases are a match to TRBD1. The CDR3 length is 13 residues. The V segment lost 6 bases and the J segment 0 bases; nucleotides outside the gene matches: 0. CDR1 is MNHNY, CDR2 SVGAGI, per germline (reference sequence). The CDR3 DNA reads as TGTGCCAGCAGGGACAGGGTGAACACTGAAGCTTTCTTT. Amino acid sequence: CASRDRVNTEAFF.

This chain joins TRBV3-1 (or the pseudogene TRBV3-2) and TRBJ1-2; 8 nucleotides agree with TRBD1. This CDR3 contains 12 residues. V shed 10 bases and J 3 bases; nucleotides not matched to a gene: 4. Germline V gene lookup returns CDR1 LGHDT and CDR2 YNNKEL (reference sequence). The CDR3 protein is CAISQGDYGYTF. CDR3 bases: TGTGCCATCTCACAGGGGGACTATGGCTACACCTTC.

This chain links TRBV6-1 with TRBJ1-1; TRBD1 aligns across 10 bases. This CDR3 region has 15 residues. With 2 bases clipped from V and 7 bases from J, the junction kept 7 bases outside the gene matches. CDR1 and CDR2 from the germline V gene are MNHNS and SASEGT. The CDR3 nucleotides are TGTGCCAGCAGTGAAAAGTGGGACAGGGGTGGTGAAGCTTTCTTT. As protein: CASSEKWDRGGEAFF.

V is TRBV30 and J is TRBJ1-2; possible D gene TRBD1, 6 bases. Trimming cost V 2 bases and J 9 bases, with 19 bases left between them. This CDR3 region has 14 residues. Germline values: CDR1 GTSNPN, CDR2 SVGIG (reference sequence). CDR3 in amino acids: CAWSPDRSKARYTF. The CDR3 coding sequence is TGTGCCTGGAGTCCTGACAGGTCTAAGGCGCGCTACACCTTC.

The V call is TRBV10-1, the J call TRBJ2-7; TRBD1 aligns across 10 bases. V lost 5 bases to trimming and J lost 4 bases; unmatched junction nucleotides: 8. Germline CDR1 reads WNHNN; CDR2 reads SYGVQD (reference sequence). The CDR3 is 15 amino acids. CDR3 bases: TGCGCCAGCAGTATGGACAGGGGGTTCATTTACGAGCAGTACTTC. Amino acid sequence: CASSMDRGFIYEQYF.

This chain connects TRBV6-5 to TRBJ1-1, with 7 bases fitting TRBD1. The CDR3 loop spans 14 amino acids. The V segment lost 6 bases and the J segment 2 bases; nucleotides outside the gene matches: 6. Germline V gives CDR1 MNHEY, CDR2 SVGAGI. CDR3 nucleotides: TGTGCCAGCAGCCTCCGGGACAGTAACACTGAAGCTTTCTTT. Its protein product is CASSLRDSNTEAFF.

This clone was recorded once. The chain is built from TRBV6-5 and TRBJ1-2; a weak D match, TRBD1 (5 bases). There are 12 residues in the CDR3. CDR1 and CDR2 from the germline V gene are MNHEY and SVGAGI. The germline V and J ends were trimmed by 8 bases and 6 bases, with 13 bases remaining between them. In DNA, the CDR3 is TGTGCCAGCCTCTTCGGGGGACATGGCTACACCTTC. This translates into CASLFGGHGYTF.

This clone came up once. The chain recombines TRBV5-1 with TRBJ2-6; D call uncertain. Looked up from germline, CDR1 is SGHRS and CDR2 is YFSETQ. The ends were cut back, 0 bases at V and 4 bases at J, with 8 bases in the middle. There are 15 residues in the CDR3. Here the CDR3 DNA reads TGCGCCAGCAGCTTGGCCCCTCCGGGGGCCAACGTCCTGACTTTC. Translating it yields CASSLAPPGANVLTF.

The sample holds a few counts of this clone. This sequence joins TRBV7-8 and TRBJ1-2, with D unresolved. V was shortened by 5 bases and J by 4 bases, with 11 bases between the two germline ends. The V gene's germline CDR1 is SGHVS and CDR2 FQNEAQ. This CDR3 region has 13 residues. CDR3 protein: CASSPGGGYGYTF. The CDR3 nucleotides read TGTGCCAGCAGCCCGGGCGGAGGCTATGGCTACACCTTC.

The chain employs TRBV5-4 and TRBJ1-1, with D possibly being TRBD1 (6 bases). Germline CDR1 reads SGHNT; CDR2 reads YYREEE (reference sequence). The CDR3 extends over 16 amino acids. Trimming took 7 bases from V and 1 from J, leaving 20 bases between them. CDR3 loop: CASSQDTGLSNTEAFF. In DNA form, the CDR3 reads TGTGCCAGCTCCCAAGATACAGGGTTATCGAACACTGAAGCTTTCTTT.

The chain carries TRBV2 and TRBJ2-1, with D uncertain. V was cut by 5 bases and J by 0 bases, with 11 bases left in between. The CDR3 is 15 amino acids. Germline loops: CDR1 SNHLY, CDR2 FYNNEI. CDR3 loop: CASSSTPLSYNEQFF. In DNA, the CDR3 is TGTGCCAGCAGTTCGACGCCCCTCTCCTACAATGAGCAGTTCTTC. The whole variable domain, remainder taken from reference TRBV2 and TRBJ2-1, is EPEVTQTPSHQVTQMGQEVILRCVPISNHLYFYWYRQILGQKVEFLVSFYNNEISEKSEIFDDQFSVERPDGSNFTLKIRSTKLEDSAMYFCASSSTPLSYNEQFFGPGTRLTVL.

The CDR3 region is CASSEDGNQPQHF. For the CDR3, the DNA is TGTGCCAGCAGTGAAGATGGCAATCAGCCCCAGCATTTT. V gene TRBV6-1 combines with J gene TRBJ1-5, with no clear D. Trimming left V 1 base short and J 2 bases short, with 3 bases between. The V gene's germline CDR1 is MNHNS and CDR2 SASEGT. This CDR3 spans 13 amino acids.

This clone was observed a few times. The chain has TRBV10-2 and TRBJ1-2; D remains unclear. CDR1 and CDR2 (germline): WSHSY, SAAADI. The germline V and J ends were trimmed by 8 bases and 4 bases, with 17 bases remaining between them. The CDR3 is 14 residues long. The CDR3 coding sequence is TGCGCCAGCGGACCTCGTGAGGCTGGCTATGGCTACACCTTC. It translates to CASGPREAGYGYTF.

This chain uses TRBV6-4 with TRBJ1-1; no reliable D call. Germline V lookup: CDR1 MRHNA, CDR2 SNTAGT. The CDR3 sequence is 13 residues long. The V and J ends lost 5 bases and 1 base respectively, with 8 bases between them. In nucleotides, the CDR3 is TGTGCCAGCAGTAACTTACAGAACACTGAAGCTTTCTTT. It is translated as CASSNLQNTEAFF.

This clone occurred once. The chain joins TRBV10-3 to TRBJ1-2; TRBD1 aligns across 7 bases. The germline gives CDR1 ENHRY, CDR2 SYGVKD. This CDR3 region has 15 residues. With 6 bases clipped from V and 8 bases from J, the junction kept 15 bases outside the gene matches. In DNA, the CDR3 is TGTGCCATCAGGACGGAACCACAGGGGTTGTGGGGCTACACCTTC. This sequence encodes CAIRTEPQGLWGYTF.

This sequence joins TRBV19 and TRBJ2-2; possible D gene TRBD2, 6 bases. The V gene's germline CDR1 is LNHDA and CDR2 SQIVND (reference sequence). The ends were cut back, 7 bases at V and 5 bases at J, with 17 bases in the middle. CDR3 length: 15 residues. CDR3: CASNGWRVSTGELFF. DNA of the CDR3: TGTGCCAGTAATGGGTGGAGGGTCTCGACCGGGGAGCTGTTTTTT.

This clone was recorded a few times. The V gene is TRBV6-5, the J gene TRBJ1-5, with a tentative D call TRBD1 (6 bases). Germline values: CDR1 MNHEY, CDR2 SVGAGI. V lost 8 bases and J 2 bases, leaving 13 bases between the germline ends. The CDR3 spans 14 residues. This CDR3 reads CASARGSGNQPQHF. In DNA form, the CDR3 reads TGTGCCAGCGCCAGGGGTTCAGGCAATCAGCCCCAGCATTTT.

The chain uses TRBV6-5 and TRBJ2-3, with TRBD2 matching 7 bases. With V trimmed by 7 bases and J by 1 base, 8 bases remained unmatched. In germline, CDR1 is MNHEY, CDR2 SVGAGI. The CDR3 totals 15 residues. The CDR3 sequence is CASKRAGKRTDTQYF. DNA of the CDR3: TGTGCCAGCAAGAGAGCGGGGAAACGCACAGATACGCAGTATTTT.

The chain carries TRBV11-2 and TRBJ2-3, with D perhaps matching TRBD1 (6 bases). The CDR3 loop spans 17 amino acids. The V end lost 5 bases, the J end lost 2 bases, and 20 bases lay between the germline ends. Germline V gene data show CDR1 as SGHAT and CDR2 as FQNNGV. Here the CDR3 DNA reads TGTGCCAGCAGCCCATTCACAGGGAACCCATACACAGATACGCAGTATTTT. Residues: CASSPFTGNPYTDTQYF.

The rearrangement uses TRBV20-1 and TRBJ1-3; no clear D. The germline V gene encodes CDR1 DFQATT and CDR2 SNEGSKA (reference sequence). V lost 5 bases and J 4 bases, leaving 6 bases between the germline ends. The CDR3 length is 11 residues. CDR3 protein: CSAALGNTIYF. The CDR3 DNA sequence: TGCAGTGCTGCTTTAGGAAACACCATATATTTT.